This paragraph reports one T cell receptor (beta chain). The data were taken from a study of OX40 agonist ivuxolimab in advanced cancers. The table came from immunoSEQ multiplex PCR; TCRdb's copy has only in-frame clones and leaves some out. Of 96,000 or so clones in the sample, roughly four fifths were seen once. Germline trimming cut 3 bases from V and 5 bases from J; bases unmatched to any gene: 1. The CDR3 length is 13 residues. The germline V gene has CDR1 SGHRS and CDR2 YFSETQ. The V and J genes are TRBV5-1 and TRBJ1-1; 10 nucleotides agree with TRBD1. This receptor was obtained from an adult with an advanced solid tumor such as melanoma, head and neck, liver or kidney cancer. Sequences were derived from CD4+ or CD8+ T cells sorted from blood, sampled in a trial of the OX40 agonist ivuxolimab. The DNA for the CDR3 is TGCGCCAGCAGCTCGGGACAGGGGACTGAAGCTTTCTTT. It is translated as CASSSGQGTEAFF. Supplemented by reference TRBV5-1 and TRBJ1-1, the full variable domain reads KAGVTQTPRYLIKTRGQQVTLSCSPISGHRSVSWYQQTPGQGLQFLFEYFSETQRNKGNFPGRFSGRQFSNSRSEMNVSTLELGDSALYLCASSSGQGTEAFFGQGTRLTVV.